A selection of T cell receptor beta chains follows, all from one sample in a study of T cell repertoires in cytomegalovirus infection. Via MiXCR, TCRdb re-called the reads, giving one row per CDR3 protein. The repertoire holds fewer than 300,000 distinct CDR3 sequences, more than 20% seen once, with approximately 15% in the top ten. Sequenced material: PBMCs. Receptors were obtained from a human donor in good health (CMV status not recorded). Some clones in this sample may be carry-over from other donors' samples. Both conserved end residues are part of each CDR3. A D gene is named only where the DNA matches it firmly. Expanded clones get a size class; other rows say once, few or many, or leave the size out.

size	D	V	J	DNA	CDR3
.	TRBD1	TRBV5-4	TRBJ2-2	TGTGCCAGCAGATATGGACAGGGGGAGCACACCGGGGAGCTGTTTTTT	CASRYGQGEHTGELFF
many	.	TRBV7-2	TRBJ1-1	TGTGCCAGCAGCTCAGAACCACCGATTGCTGAAGCTTTCTTT	CASSSEPPIAEAFF
.	TRBD1	TRBV20-1	TRBJ1-5	TGCAGTGCTAGAGATTTTAGGACAGGGGATCAGCCCCAGCATTTT	CSARDFRTGDQPQHF
.	.	TRBV20-1	TRBJ2-1	TGCAGTGGGAAGCGGGTATCCTACAATGAGCAGTTCTTC	CSGKRVSYNEQFF
.	.	TRBV20-1	TRBJ1-6	TGCAGTGCTAGTCCCCCGACGCAAACTTCACCCCTCCACTTT	CSASPPTQTSPLHF
few	.	TRBV6-6	TRBJ1-5	TGTGCCAGCAGTGGCGACAGCTATAATCAGCCCCAGCATTTT	CASSGDSYNQPQHF
.	TRBD1	TRBV10-3	TRBJ2-1	TGTGCCATCACCACAGGGGCCCCGTTGATGTTCTTC	CAITTGAPLMFF
many	.	TRBV7-6	TRBJ2-3	TGTGCCAGCAGCTCGCCTCCCGGGCGGGGTAGCACAGATACGCAGTATTTT	CASSSPPGRGSTDTQYF
few	.	TRBV25-1	TRBJ2-3	TGTGCCAGTTCCCGGGATACGCAGTATTTT	CASSRDTQYF
.	TRBD1	TRBV10-3	TRBJ2-7	TGTGCCATCAGTGCCGGGACAGGGGTCCACGAGCAGTACTTC	CAISAGTGVHEQYF
.	.	TRBV4-1	TRBJ1-2	TGCGCCAGCAGCCCCCCGGACAGTAGGCCTAACTATGGCTACACCTTC	CASSPPDSRPNYGYTF
.	.	TRBV20-1	TRBJ2-1	TGCAGTGCTAGATACAGGCCCCCATACAATGAGCAGTTCTTC	CSARYRPPYNEQFF
.	TRBD2	TRBV29-1	TRBJ2-7	TGCAGCGTCCTTAAACTAGCGCGGGTTCGGTACGAGCAGTACTTC	CSVLKLARVRYEQYF
many	.	TRBV7-2	TRBJ2-1	TGTGCCAGCAGGGCAAACGTCGGGCTACCAGAGTACAATGAGCAGTTCTTC	CASRANVGLPEYNEQFF
.	TRBD2	TRBV11-2	TRBJ2-1	TGTGCCAGCAGCTCCCTGAGTAGCGGGCCTATAAACAATGAGCAGTTCTTC	CASSSLSSGPINNEQFF
many	.	TRBV6-2/TRBV6-3	TRBJ1-1	TGTGCCAGCAGCCTTGGACGGATCATGAACACTGAAGCTTTCTTT	CASSLGRIMNTEAFF
few	.	TRBV19	TRBJ1-1	TGTGCCAGTAGTCCCGGGGGCCTTGGGGGCACTGAAGCTTTCTTT	CASSPGGLGGTEAFF
.	.	TRBV11-3	TRBJ2-5	TGTGCCAGCAGCTCCGGTATCAGGGACCAAGAGACCCAGTACTTC	CASSSGIRDQETQYF
few	.	TRBV18	TRBJ2-7	TGTGCCAGCTCACCACCGGTTGGGGATGTGCAGTACTTC	CASSPPVGDVQYF
few	TRBD2	TRBV7-2	TRBJ2-3	TGTGCCAGCAGCTTAGTTCAGGGGACTAGCGGGAGAAATACGCAGTATTTT	CASSLVQGTSGRNTQYF
few	TRBD1	TRBV12-5	TRBJ1-5	TGTGCTAGTGGTTTGATCGATCGCGGACAGGGAAACAATCAGCCCCAGCATTTT	CASGLIDRGQGNNQPQHF
few	TRBD1	TRBV7-6	TRBJ2-5	TGTGCCAGCAGCCGAGTGGGCGGACAGGCCCAAGAGACCCAGTACTTC	CASSRVGGQAQETQYF
.	.	TRBV7-2	TRBJ1-3	TGTGCCAGCAGCTTAGGAGGGGTGGTAGACACCATATATTTT	CASSLGGVVDTIYF
many	.	TRBV11-2	TRBJ1-5	TGTGCCAGCAGCTTAATGGCGGGGGAAAGTGGCAATCAGCCCCAGCATTTT	CASSLMAGESGNQPQHF
few	.	TRBV14	TRBJ2-7	TGTGCCAGCAGCCAATTCGGCGAGCAGTACTTC	CASSQFGEQYF
.	.	TRBV28	TRBJ1-5	TGTGCCAGCAGTTTTATTTCGGCAGCAGGGAATCAGCCCCAGCATTTT	CASSFISAAGNQPQHF
.	TRBD1	TRBV5-1	TRBJ1-5	TGCGCCAGCAGCGGGACAGGGGCGGCGTGGCAGCCCCAGCATTTT	CASSGTGAAWQPQHF
few	TRBD1	TRBV19	TRBJ2-5	TGTGCCAGTAGTATAGGGGCAGGGGGACGAGAGACCCAGTACTTC	CASSIGAGGRETQYF
.	.	TRBV11-2	TRBJ2-2	TGTGCCAGCAGCCCTCTGGGACTGGCGGGCACCGGGGAGCTGTTTTTT	CASSPLGLAGTGELFF
few	TRBD1	TRBV2	TRBJ2-5	TGTGCCAGCAGTGCCGGACAGGGGGCACAAGAGACCCAGTACTTC	CASSAGQGAQETQYF
many	.	TRBV28	TRBJ2-1	TGTGCCAGCAGTTTAGCACCAAGCTCCTACAATGAGCAGTTCTTC	CASSLAPSSYNEQFF
few	.	TRBV28	TRBJ1-5	TGTGCCAGCAGTTTAGCCCTCAGGGGGCCCCAGCATTTT	CASSLALRGPQHF
many	TRBD2	TRBV7-8	TRBJ2-6	TGTGCCAGCTTACAGATAGCGGGAGCACGCTCTGGGGCCAACGTCCTGACTTTC	CASLQIAGARSGANVLTF
.	.	TRBV5-1	TRBJ2-1	TGCGCCAGCAGCGGCGGGACGCTCGTCCATGAGCAGTTCTTC	CASSGGTLVHEQFF
once	TRBD1	TRBV28	TRBJ1-2	TGTGCCAGCAGGACCGGGACAGGGGACAACTATGGCTACACCTTC	CASRTGTGDNYGYTF
few	.	TRBV2	TRBJ2-6	TGTGCCAGCCCCCCCTTGAGAGGGGCCAACGTCCTGACTTTC	CASPPLRGANVLTF
few	.	TRBV28	TRBJ2-3	TGTGCCAGCAGCAACGGGGTCCTAGGGGGTACGCAGTATTTT	CASSNGVLGGTQYF
.	.	TRBV20-1	TRBJ1-1	TGCAGTGCTAGAGTGGGGGGGCGAGGAGCTTTCTTT	CSARVGGRGAFF
.	.	TRBV10-3	TRBJ1-4	TGTGCCATCAGTGATTCAGGGGCCAAACTGTTTTTT	CAISDSGAKLFF
many	.	TRBV11-2	TRBJ1-6	TGTGCCAGCAGCCTCAGGAATTCACCCCTCCACTTT	CASSLRNSPLHF
.	TRBD2	TRBV12-3/TRBV12-4	TRBJ2-7	TGTGCCAGCAGTTCTACTAGCGGGGTAACCTACGAGCAGTACTTC	CASSSTSGVTYEQYF
.	.	TRBV6-1	TRBJ1-5	TGTGCCAGCAGTGACGGGGCCCCTTTCAATCAGCCCCAGCATTTT	CASSDGAPFNQPQHF
.	.	TRBV15	TRBJ1-1	TGTGCCACCAGCAGAGAAGGAGGAGGGCGGGTTATAAGGAACACTGAAGCTTTCTTT	CATSREGGGRVIRNTEAFF
.	.	TRBV20-1	TRBJ1-5	TGCAGTGCTAGAGAGGACACCCAAAGTCCCCAGCATTTT	CSAREDTQSPQHF
.	.	TRBV20-1	TRBJ1-5	TGCAGTGCTAAGTTCCCAGGGAGGTATAGCAATCAGCCCCAGCATTTT	CSAKFPGRYSNQPQHF
few	TRBD1	TRBV5-1	TRBJ1-3	TGCGCCAGCAGCCCCGGACAGGGATACACCATATATTTT	CASSPGQGYTIYF
.	.	TRBV19	TRBJ2-5	TGTGCCAGTACCCCGGGCCTACAAGAGACCCAGTACTTC	CASTPGLQETQYF
many	.	TRBV12-3/TRBV12-4	TRBJ2-1	TGTGCCAGCAGTTTTCGGACAGAACTCCGGAGCAATGAGCAGTTCTTC	CASSFRTELRSNEQFF
.	TRBD2	TRBV3-1	TRBJ2-5	TGTGCCAGCAGCCAATACGTAAGCGGGGAAGAGACCCAGTACTTC	CASSQYVSGEETQYF
.	TRBD1	TRBV6-1	TRBJ2-1	TGTGCCAGCAGTGAAGGGACAGGGGGCTTATACCCTCAGTTCTTC	CASSEGTGGLYPQFF
.	.	TRBV9	TRBJ2-3	TGTGCCAGCAGCGTCATCGGCGGGACCACAGATACGCAGTATTTT	CASSVIGGTTDTQYF
few	TRBD2	TRBV7-2	TRBJ2-7	TGTGCCAGCAGCCTGGGGACTAGCGGGTTCGCGCAGTACTTC	CASSLGTSGFAQYF
many	TRBD2	TRBV7-2	TRBJ2-3	TGTGCCAGCAGCTCACGGACTAGCGGGAGTTCAGATACGCAGTATTTT	CASSSRTSGSSDTQYF
once	.	TRBV7-6	TRBJ2-3	TGTGCTAGCAGTTCAGACGTCACAGATACGCAGTATTTT	CASSSDVTDTQYF
few	.	TRBV7-2	TRBJ2-3	TGTGCCAGCAGCTTGAGCAGTCGAGGGGCCCAGAATACGCAGTATTTT	CASSLSSRGAQNTQYF
many	TRBD1	TRBV7-8	TRBJ1-3	TGTGCCAGCAGCCAAGCGACAGGGGTTGGAAACACCATATATTTT	CASSQATGVGNTIYF
many	TRBD1	TRBV7-9	TRBJ1-1	TGTGCCAGCAGGACCCGACAGGGGCGCATGAACACTGAAGCTTTCTTT	CASRTRQGRMNTEAFF
.	.	TRBV28	TRBJ1-1	TGTGCCATCTTCCCCCGGGGCCGGGGGGGCGCAGCTTTCTTT	CAIFPRGRGGAAFF
.	.	TRBV14	TRBJ2-1	TGTGCCAGCAGCCAAGGCAGGGGCCTGAACAATGAGCAGTTCTTC	CASSQGRGLNNEQFF